The 32 T cell receptor beta chains below all came from one sample that was sequenced in a study of blood T cell repertoires in COVID-19. The assay was immunoSEQ multiplex PCR, and TCRdb's table has in-frame clones only and misses some. The sample yields about 170,000 clones, 86% seen once. The specimen sequenced was peripheral blood. Source of these receptors: a woman in her fifties or sixties with COVID-19, enrolled during active disease.

The rearrangement links TRBV9 to TRBJ1-2; 7 bases fit TRBD1. The CDR3 totals 14 residues. J lost 2 bases, V lost 4 bases, and 5 bases had no gene match. Per germline, CDR1 SGDLS and CDR2 YYNGEE. DNA for the CDR3: TGTGCCAGCAGCAAGGGACAGAACAACTATGGCTACACCTTC. Its translation: CASSKGQNNYGYTF. Supplemented by reference TRBV9 and TRBJ1-2, the full variable domain reads DSGVTQTPKHLITATGQRVTLRCSPRSGDLSVYWYQQSLDQGLQFLIQYYNGEERAKGNILERFSAQQFPDLHSELNLSSLELGDSALYFCASSKGQNNYGYTFGSGTRLTVV.

The chain combines TRBV7-9 with TRBJ1-1, with 7 bases identical to TRBD1. Germline values: CDR1 SEHNR, CDR2 FQNEAQ (reference sequence). J was trimmed by 4 bases and V by 7 bases; bases with no gene match: 6. The CDR3 covers 13 residues. This chain's CDR3 is CASTQDRATEAFF. The CDR3 region has the DNA TGTGCCAGCACCCAAGACAGGGCCACTGAAGCTTTCTTT.

This chain links TRBV7-2 with TRBJ1-6; 7 positions match TRBD1. Germline V gene data show CDR1 as SGHTA and CDR2 as FQGNSA. After removal of 5 bases from V and 11 bases from J, the junction contained 21 bases not matched to a gene. The CDR3 has 18 amino acids. CDR3 sequence reads: CASSTVFTRQGFATPLHF. The CDR3 coding sequence is TGTGCCAGCAGCACCGTCTTTACGCGACAGGGTTTTGCGACACCCCTCCACTTT.

V and J are TRBV30 and TRBJ2-3; D perhaps matches TRBD2 (5 bases). CDR1 is GTSNPN and CDR2 is SVGIG in the germline V gene (reference sequence). V was pared by 3 bases and J by 2 bases, with 9 bases between. The CDR3 contains 13 residues. CDR3 nucleotides: TGTGCCTGGAGGGGCGGGTTCACAGATACGCAGTATTTT. Translation: CAWRGGFTDTQYF.

The rearrangement uses TRBV5-4 and TRBJ2-7; D not resolved. Trimming removed 2 bases from V and 2 bases from J, with 5 bases in between. The CDR3 totals 12 residues. Germline values: CDR1 SGHNT, CDR2 YYREEE (reference sequence). The CDR3 DNA follows: TGTGCCAGCAGCTTTCAGGCCTACGAGCAGTACTTC. Residues: CASSFQAYEQYF.

The rearrangement joins TRBV7-9 to TRBJ2-7, with D perhaps TRBD1 (6 bases). This CDR3 has 15 amino acids. V lost 0 bases, J lost 1 base, and 10 bases lay in between. Germline V CDR1 and CDR2: SEHNR, FQNEAQ (reference sequence). The CDR3 DNA reads as TGTGCCAGCAGCTTAGCGGCAGGGGTTTCCTACGAGCAGTACTTC. This gives the protein CASSLAAGVSYEQYF.

CDR3 amino acids: CASSRDWSSYNEQFF. The CDR3 coding sequence is TGTGCCAGCAGTCGGGACTGGAGCTCCTACAATGAGCAGTTCTTC. The chain carries TRBV7-2 and TRBJ2-1; tentatively, D is TRBD2 (6 bases). Germline CDR1 and CDR2: SGHTA and FQGNSA. V gave up 6 bases and J gave up 0 bases, with 12 bases separating them. The CDR3 is made up of 15 amino acids.

The chain carries TRBV5-4 and TRBJ1-2; TRBD1 matches 8 bases. The germline V gene encodes CDR1 SGHNT and CDR2 YYREEE (reference sequence). The CDR3 is 15 residues long. After removal of 2 bases from V and 5 bases from J, the junction contained 8 bases not matched to a gene. The CDR3 DNA sequence: TGTGCCAGCAGCTTAAATGGACAGGGTGTATATGGCTACACCTTC. It encodes CASSLNGQGVYGYTF. Together with reference TRBV5-4 and TRBJ1-2, the CDR3 gives the full variable domain: ETGVTQSPTHLIKTRGQQVTLRCSSQSGHNTVSWYQQALGQGPQFIFQYYREEENGRGNFPPRFSGLQFPNYSSELNVNALELDDSALYLCASSLNGQGVYGYTFGSGTRLTVV.

The chain uses TRBV27 and TRBJ2-3; weak D call: TRBD2 (5 bases). This CDR3 contains 15 residues. Germline loops: CDR1 MNHEY, CDR2 SMNVEV (reference sequence). Trimming cost V 6 bases and J 2 bases, with 15 bases left between them. CDR3 sequence: CASSDQRMVTDTQYF. Here the CDR3 DNA reads TGTGCCAGCAGCGACCAGCGGATGGTCACAGATACGCAGTATTTT.

The J gene is TRBJ1-4, the V gene TRBV19; D gene unclear. The CDR3 length is 14 residues. Germline CDR1 LNHDA, CDR2 SQIVND (reference sequence). Trimming took off 5 bases at V and 7 bases at J, with 14 bases between the two ends. The CDR3 sequence: CASSSSRLSEKLFF. CDR3 DNA: TGTGCCAGTAGTTCGAGCAGGCTAAGTGAAAAACTGTTTTTT.

V gene TRBV27 combines with J gene TRBJ1-4; D perhaps matches TRBD1 (6 bases). V dropped 2 bases and J dropped 8 bases, with 12 bases sitting between them. This CDR3 has 14 amino acids. Germline CDR1 reads MNHEY; CDR2 reads SMNVEV (reference sequence). This chain's CDR3 is CASSLAGAHEKLFF. The CDR3 DNA is TGTGCCAGCAGTTTAGCAGGGGCTCACGAAAAACTGTTTTTT.

The chain uses TRBV29-1 and TRBJ2-7; no clear D gene. V was trimmed by 5 bases and J by 1 base, leaving 6 bases between them. CDR3 size: 11 residues. CDR1 and CDR2 from the germline V gene are SQVTM and ANQGSEA. CDR3 residues: CSVSRSYEQYF. As DNA, the CDR3 is TGCAGCGTTTCCAGATCCTACGAGCAGTACTTC.

The rearrangement joins TRBV3-1 (or the pseudogene TRBV3-2) to TRBJ1-2; D uncertain. The CDR3 sequence is 12 residues long. Germline values: CDR1 LGHDT, CDR2 YNNKEL (reference sequence). Between the trimmed V and J ends, which lost 6 bases and 8 bases, there was a span of 13 bases. As DNA, the CDR3 is TGTGCCAGCAGAAGCCCGGTGCGGGGCTACACCTTC. Amino acid sequence: CASRSPVRGYTF.

This clone was counted between two and nine times. V is TRBV5-1 and J is TRBJ1-4; no clear D gene. From germline, CDR1 is SGHRS and CDR2 YFSETQ. The CDR3 loop spans 15 amino acids. V was trimmed by 1 base and J by 4 bases, leaving 11 bases between them. The CDR3 nucleotides are TGCGCCAGCAGCTTGTCTCGCCTAGGTAATGAAAAACTGTTTTTT. This encodes CASSLSRLGNEKLFF.

The chain links TRBV18 to TRBJ2-5; tentative D call: TRBD1 (6 bases). Trimming stripped 6 bases from V and 1 base from J, with 15 bases between. From germline, CDR1 is KGHSH and CDR2 LQKENI. The CDR3 is 15 amino acids. This CDR3 is CASSPLGGPQETQYF. CDR3 bases: TGTGCCAGCTCCCCTCTTGGGGGCCCCCAAGAGACCCAGTACTTC.

CDR3 sequence (DNA): TGTGCCAGCACTCTTGACGCTAGCAAGTACAATGAGCAGTTCTTC. It codes for CASTLDASKYNEQFF. The gene calls are TRBV9 and TRBJ2-1; the D gene is possibly TRBD2 (5 bases). The CDR3 covers 15 residues. Germline CDR1 SGDLS, CDR2 YYNGEE. The V and J ends lost 6 bases and 4 bases respectively, with 17 bases between them.

This rearrangement joins TRBV28 to TRBJ1-5; D possibly corresponds to TRBD1 (5 bases). The V and J ends lost 1 base and 6 bases respectively, with 7 bases between them. CDR3 length: 13 residues. The V gene's germline CDR1 is MDHEN and CDR2 SYDVKM. In nucleotides, the CDR3 is TGTGCCAGCAGTTTATTTGGGGCTCAGCCCCAGCATTTT. This gives the protein CASSLFGAQPQHF.

This chain connects TRBV29-1 to TRBJ1-2; D call uncertain. V lost 2 bases, J lost 4 bases, and 8 bases lay in between. The germline gives CDR1 SQVTM, CDR2 ANQGSEA. CDR3 length: 12 amino acids. The CDR3 region is CSVERRPYGYTF. CDR3 sequence (DNA): TGCAGCGTTGAACGGCGGCCCTATGGCTACACCTTC. Combining the CDR3 with reference TRBV29-1 and TRBJ1-2 gives the whole variable domain SAVISQKPSRDICQRGTSLTIQCQVDSQVTMMFWYRQQPGQSLTLIATANQGSEATYESGFVIDKFPISRPNLTFSTLTVSNMSPEDSSIYLCSVERRPYGYTFGSGTRLTVV.

The genes are TRBV11-3 and TRBJ2-2, with 9 positions matching TRBD1. Trimming cost V 6 bases and J 4 bases; bases outside gene matches: 6. This CDR3 is built from 15 residues. The germline CDR1 and CDR2 sequences are SGHNT and YENEEA. The CDR3 spells CASRKDRGGTGELFF. CDR3 in DNA: TGTGCCAGCAGAAAAGACAGGGGGGGCACCGGGGAGCTGTTTTTT.

The V gene is TRBV29-1, the J gene TRBJ2-3, with a tentative D call TRBD2 (6 bases). This CDR3 is built from 17 residues. Trimming removed 0 bases at V and 0 bases at J, with 16 bases between. The germline CDR1 and CDR2 sequences are SQVTM and ANQGSEA. The CDR3, as DNA: TGCAGCGTTGAAGATCCAAGGACTACTAGAAGCACAGATACGCAGTATTTT. Translating it yields CSVEDPRTTRSTDTQYF.

The chain couples TRBV7-8 to TRBJ2-7, with D maybe TRBD1 (6 bases). Trimming left V 4 bases short and J 0 bases short, with 16 bases between. This CDR3 has 16 residues. The germline gives CDR1 SGHVS, CDR2 FQNEAQ. This chain's CDR3 is CASSSSRQEPSYEQYF. The CDR3, as DNA: TGTGCCAGCAGCTCCTCGAGACAGGAGCCCTCCTACGAGCAGTACTTC.

The chain carries TRBV19 and TRBJ2-2; 7 bases agree with TRBD2. The CDR3 spans 14 residues. Losses at the gene ends were 9 bases for V and 4 bases for J; bases not matched to a gene: 8. Germline loops: CDR1 LNHDA, CDR2 SQIVND (reference sequence). The CDR3 nucleotides read TGTGCCAGCCTTTTCCGCGGGGGCACCGGGGAGCTGTTTTTT. This sequence encodes CASLFRGGTGELFF.

The genes are TRBV19 and TRBJ2-5; tentative D call: TRBD2 (7 bases). Germline lookup yields CDR1 LNHDA and CDR2 SQIVND (reference sequence). V gave up 9 bases and J gave up 2 bases, with 13 bases separating them. The CDR3 contains 13 residues. The CDR3 nucleotides read TGTGCCAGCGGGAGGACAGTTCAAGAGACCCAGTACTTC. Translated, it gives CASGRTVQETQYF.

J is TRBJ1-2 and V is TRBV5-1; D might be TRBD1 (6 bases). The V and J ends lost 0 bases and 3 bases respectively, with 6 bases between them. Germline V gene data show CDR1 as SGHRS and CDR2 as YFSETQ. This CDR3 is built from 13 residues. This CDR3 is CASSLDRDYGYTF. The CDR3 DNA reads TGCGCCAGCAGCTTGGACAGGGACTATGGCTACACCTTC.

This clone was seen more than once but under ten times. The rearrangement links TRBV9 to TRBJ2-5, with D possibly matching TRBD1 (6 bases). Germline CDR1 SGDLS, CDR2 YYNGEE. V lost 3 bases, J lost 5 bases, and 11 bases lay in between. There are 13 residues in the CDR3. This CDR3 reads CASSADSRETQYF. CDR3 coding DNA: TGTGCCAGCAGCGCGGACAGCAGGGAGACCCAGTACTTC.

The rearrangement joins TRBV21-1 to TRBJ2-3; the table names TRBD1, a call not compared with the DNA. TRBV21-1 corresponds to a pseudogene. CDR3 length equals 16 residues. The CDR3 nucleotides are TGTGCCAGCAGCAGTATGGACAGGTGGTCGACAGATACGCAGTATTTT. It encodes CASSSMDRWSTDTQYF.

V usage is TRBV9 and J usage is TRBJ2-7; 13 bases align to TRBD2. Germline loops: CDR1 SGDLS, CDR2 YYNGEE. The CDR3 has 16 amino acids. Losses at the gene ends were 3 bases for V and 5 bases for J; bases not matched to a gene: 8. The CDR3 DNA reads as TGTGCCAGCAGCGACCAACTAGCGGGAGGGCCCCACGAGCAGTACTTC. The encoded protein is CASSDQLAGGPHEQYF.

J is TRBJ2-7 and V is TRBV5-6; TRBD2 agrees at 9 bases. Trimming at V came to 0 bases and at J to 5 bases, leaving 3 bases not matched to a gene. The CDR3 totals 14 residues. From germline, CDR1 is SGHDT and CDR2 YYEEEE. The CDR3 protein is CASSLVLAGNEQYF. The CDR3 region has the DNA TGTGCCAGCAGCTTGGTACTAGCGGGTAACGAGCAGTACTTC.

V gene TRBV6-5 combines with J gene TRBJ2-7; 8 nucleotides agree with TRBD2. The CDR3 is made up of 14 amino acids. J was trimmed by 6 bases and V by 4 bases; bases with no gene match: 8. The germline V gene has CDR1 MNHEY and CDR2 SVGAGI. The CDR3 protein is CASSSRTSSIEQYF. The CDR3 nucleotides are TGTGCCAGCAGTTCTCGGACTAGCTCGATCGAGCAGTACTTC.

The chain uses TRBV6-2 or TRBV6-3 and TRBJ1-5, with TRBD1 matching over 8 bases. CDR1 MNHEY and CDR2 SVGEGT come from the germline V gene. J gave up 4 bases and V 2 bases, and 19 bases lay outside the gene matches. The CDR3 spans 20 residues. The CDR3 region is CASSYLSESGGTQGNQPQHF. CDR3 nucleotide sequence: TGTGCCAGCAGTTACCTGAGTGAGTCAGGGGGCACCCAAGGTAATCAGCCCCAGCATTTT.

The gene calls are TRBV18 and TRBJ1-4; 8 nucleotides match TRBD1. The V and J ends lost 5 bases and 4 bases, in that order; junction bases with no gene match: 6. The germline V gene encodes CDR1 KGHSH and CDR2 LQKENI. The CDR3 runs to 15 residues. CDR3 bases: TGTGCCAGCTCAGTTACGACAGGGGATAATGAAAAACTGTTTTTT. Translation: CASSVTTGDNEKLFF.

This clone was seen only once. This rearrangement joins TRBV28 to TRBJ2-1; a possible D gene is TRBD1 (5 bases). The germline V gene has CDR1 MDHEN and CDR2 SYDVKM. Trimming stripped 7 bases from V and 3 bases from J, with 10 bases between. The CDR3 extends over 13 amino acids. The CDR3 DNA reads TGTGCCAGCACACAGGAGTTCTACAATGAGCAGTTCTTC. It yields the protein CASTQEFYNEQFF.